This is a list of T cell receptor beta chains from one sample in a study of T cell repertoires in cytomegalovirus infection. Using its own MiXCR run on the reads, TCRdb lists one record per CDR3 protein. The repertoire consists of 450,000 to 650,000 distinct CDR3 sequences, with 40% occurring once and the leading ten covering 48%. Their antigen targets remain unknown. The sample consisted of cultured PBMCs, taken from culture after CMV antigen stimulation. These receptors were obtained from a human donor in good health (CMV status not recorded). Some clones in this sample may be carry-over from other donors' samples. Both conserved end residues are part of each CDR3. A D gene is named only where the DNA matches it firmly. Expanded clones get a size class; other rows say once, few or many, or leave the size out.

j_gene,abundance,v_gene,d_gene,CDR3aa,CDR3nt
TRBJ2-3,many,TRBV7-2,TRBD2,CASSLLAGGLTDTQYF,TGTGCCAGCAGCTTACTAGCGGGGGGCCTCACAGATACGCAGTATTTT
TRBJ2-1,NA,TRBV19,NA,CASSNARVVFF,TGTGCCAGTAGCAACGCCAGGGTGGTGTTCTTC
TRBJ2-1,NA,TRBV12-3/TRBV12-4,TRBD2,CASSSSGGAYNEQFF,TGTGCCAGCAGTTCTAGCGGGGGGGCCTATAATGAGCAGTTCTTC
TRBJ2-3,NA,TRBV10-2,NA,CASSESGRDTQYF,TGCGCCAGCAGTGAGTCGGGCCGGGATACGCAGTATTTT
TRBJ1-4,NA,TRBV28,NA,CASKGDNEKLFF,TGTGCCAGCAAGGGAGACAATGAAAAACTGTTTTTT
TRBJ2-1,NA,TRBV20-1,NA,CSARDITGGSVYNEQFF,TGCAGTGCTAGAGATATAACGGGGGGCTCAGTTTACAATGAGCAGTTCTTC
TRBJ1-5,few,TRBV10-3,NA,CAISDGAGGGQPQHF,TGTGCCATCAGTGATGGGGCAGGAGGGGGTCAGCCCCAGCATTTT
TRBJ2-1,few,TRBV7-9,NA,CASSLAGWNEQFF,TGTGCCAGCAGCTTAGCCGGGTGGAATGAGCAGTTCTTC
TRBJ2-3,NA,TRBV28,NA,CASTHSQGGDTQYF,TGTGCCAGCACCCATAGCCAGGGTGGAGATACGCAGTATTTT
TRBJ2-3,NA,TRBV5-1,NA,CASTDPTDTQYF,TGCGCCAGTACAGACCCCACAGATACGCAGTATTTT
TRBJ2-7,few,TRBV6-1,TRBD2,CASSEALLGGTGYEQYF,TGTGCCAGCAGTGAAGCGCTTCTCGGGGGGACTGGGTACGAGCAGTACTTC
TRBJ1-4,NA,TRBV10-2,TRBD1,CARPRSDRVRKTTNEKLFF,TGCGCCAGACCGCGGTCGGACAGGGTCAGGAAGACAACTAATGAAAAACTGTTTTTT
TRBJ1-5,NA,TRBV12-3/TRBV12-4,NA,CASSSLGWSPPQPNSNQPQHF,TGTGCCAGCAGCTCACTGGGGTGGTCCCCCCCCCAACCAAATAGCAATCAGCCCCAGCATTTT
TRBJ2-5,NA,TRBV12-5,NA,CASLPGPQETQYF,TGTGCTAGTCTACCGGGGCCTCAAGAGACCCAGTACTTC
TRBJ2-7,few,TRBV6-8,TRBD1,CASRNGDRAYEQYF,TGTGCCAGCCGAAACGGGGACAGGGCCTACGAGCAGTACTTC
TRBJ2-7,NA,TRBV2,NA,CASSEARRVGRFYEQYF,TGTGCCAGCAGTGAAGCGAGGAGGGTAGGACGTTTCTACGAGCAGTACTTC
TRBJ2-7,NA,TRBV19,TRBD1,CASSIRQGFRHEQYF,TGTGCCAGTAGTATAAGACAGGGGTTTCGGCACGAACAGTACTTC
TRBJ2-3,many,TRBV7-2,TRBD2,CASERSGSRPDTQYF,TGTGCCAGCGAGAGAAGCGGGAGCCGGCCAGATACGCAGTATTTT
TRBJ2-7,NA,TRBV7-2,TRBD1,CASSLVYRGYEQYF,TGTGCCAGCAGCTTAGTCTACAGGGGCTACGAGCAGTACTTC
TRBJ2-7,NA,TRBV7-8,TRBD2,CASSAGGGSSYEQYF,TGTGCCAGCAGCGCAGGCGGGGGGTCTAGCTACGAGCAGTACTTC
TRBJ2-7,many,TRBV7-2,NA,CASRTQLSSYEQYF,TGTGCCAGCAGAACACAGTTAAGCTCCTACGAGCAGTACTTC
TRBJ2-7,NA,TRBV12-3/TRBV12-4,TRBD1,CASSDTGQGNYEQYF,TGTGCCAGCAGTGATACGGGACAGGGGAACTACGAGCAGTACTTC
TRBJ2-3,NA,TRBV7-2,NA,CATRVTDTQYF,TGTGCCACGCGTGTCACAGATACGCAGTATTTT
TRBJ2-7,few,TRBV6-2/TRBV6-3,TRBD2,CASSYAEAGGPGEQYF,TGTGCCAGCAGTTACGCCGAAGCGGGAGGGCCAGGGGAGCAGTACTTC
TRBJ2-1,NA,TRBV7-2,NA,CASSYVDEQFF,TGTGCCAGCAGCTACGTCGATGAGCAGTTCTTC
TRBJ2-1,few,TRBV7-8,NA,CASSLDPSGEQFF,TGTGCCAGCAGCTTAGACCCCTCGGGGGAGCAGTTCTTC